This T cell receptor beta chain was identified during a study of cytomegalovirus exposure and HLA in healthy donors. Study context: Falling in the Caucasian-associated ancestry cluster were about four fifths of under 500 genotyped donors. General study findings and limits: Several of the most significant clusters were apparently associated with common viral pathogens in a later analysis. In a later analysis, productive TCRs from donors in an Asian-associated ancestry cluster reportedly carried fewer N-insertions than the cohort mean.

PCR involved 60 Vbeta and 13 Jbeta primers. Profiling relied on immunoSEQ multiplex PCR, and the TCRdb table lists in-frame clones only, not all of them. The sample contains 200,000 to 250,000 clones, almost 80% of which appear only once. CDR3 length: 15 residues. Germline V gene data show CDR1 as WSHSY and CDR2 as SAAADI. V was cut by 6 bases and J by 7 bases, with 19 bases left in between. Remarks on this clone: Antigen specificity is unknown.

The receptor's source is a male donor in good health and CMV-seronegative. This chain joins TRBV10-2 and TRBJ2-1; D might be TRBD2 (6 bases). Sequencing was done on a sample of PBMCs. The CDR3 coding sequence is TGCGCCAGCAGCGTACCCCAACTAGCCACAAATGAGCAGTTCTTC. Amino acid sequence: CASSVPQLATNEQFF.